This is a list of T cell receptor beta chains from one sample in a study of cytomegalovirus exposure and HLA in healthy donors. Sequencing used immunoSEQ multiplex PCR; TCRdb keeps in-frame clones, though not all of them. The sample has approximately 150,000 clones, more than 65% seen once. Sequenced: PBMCs. Receptors originate from a woman aged 40 to 50 in good health and CMV-seropositive. Each CDR3 is given with its conserved first and last residue. The D gene is left open where the match is weak. Rows give clone size only sometimes, using once, few, many, or a class for an expanded clone.

size,D,V,J,DNA,CDR3
-,-,TRBV7-3,TRBJ2-2,TGTGCCAGCAGCCTACTTAGGAACACCGGGGAGCTGTTTTTT,CASSLLRNTGELFF
-,TRBD1,TRBV7-2,TRBJ1-5,TGTGCCAGCAGCAAAGACGGACAGGCGTATAGCAATCAGCCCCAGCATTTT,CASSKDGQAYSNQPQHF
-,TRBD1,TRBV5-4,TRBJ1-2,TGTGCCAGCAGCAAGACAGGGGCTTCGGCCTACGGCTACACCTTC,CASSKTGASAYGYTF
few,-,TRBV4-3,TRBJ1-4,TGCGCCAGCAGCCAAGACCCGCCGCGGGGTGCAGGGTTCCCAAATGAAAAACTGTTTTTT,CASSQDPPRGAGFPNEKLFF
-,TRBD1,TRBV5-5,TRBJ1-6,TGTGCCAGCAGCTTGGAGGGACAGGAGATGCGGAGTTCACCCCTCCACTTT,CASSLEGQEMRSSPLHF
-,TRBD2,TRBV7-8,TRBJ2-7,TGTGCCAGCAGACCCGGGGGCCCGGGACTAGCGGGAGAGCAGTACTTC,CASRPGGPGLAGEQYF
-,-,TRBV19,TRBJ2-1,TGTGCCAGTAGTATAGATACAGCCGCGGAGGGATACAATGAGCAGTTCTTC,CASSIDTAAEGYNEQFF
-,-,TRBV27,TRBJ1-1,TGTGCCAGCAGTCCTCGTAGGGGTACGGAAGCTTTCTTT,CASSPRRGTEAFF
-,-,TRBV19,TRBJ2-7,TGTGCCAGTAGTACTTCCGTCTCCTACGAGCAGTACTTC,CASSTSVSYEQYF
-,-,TRBV10-3,TRBJ2-3,TGTGCCATCAGTGACCTCGGGAGTACAGATACGCAGTATTTT,CAISDLGSTDTQYF
-,TRBD1,TRBV7-9,TRBJ1-2,TGTTCCAGCAGCTCTGGGACAGCAGTCTTC,CSSSSGTAVF
few,TRBD2,TRBV28,TRBJ2-3,TGTGCCAGCAGTTTGGGGGGGATCACAGATACGCAGTATTTT,CASSLGGITDTQYF
-,-,TRBV5-1,TRBJ1-5,TGCGCCAGCAGCTTACAAGGGGAGGGCAATCAGCCCCAGAATTTT,CASSLQGEGNQPQNF
-,TRBD2,TRBV27,TRBJ2-4,TGTGCCAGCAGTTCGAGCGGGGGAAACATTCAGTACTTC,CASSSSGGNIQYF
few,-,TRBV27,TRBJ2-7,TGTGCCAGCAGTTTAGGCCCGTTTTCCTACGAGCAGTACTTC,CASSLGPFSYEQYF
once,-,TRBV19,TRBJ1-3,TGTGCGTACGGGAGGTACTGGGGGGGAAACACCATATATTTT,CAYGRYWGGNTIYF
-,TRBD1,TRBV18,TRBJ1-1,TGTGCCAGCTCACCTCTACGCGGGACAGGGGCTGAAGCTTTCTTT,CASSPLRGTGAEAFF
-,-,TRBV5-1,TRBJ2-2,TGCGCCAGCAGCTTCGGACAGAACACCGGGGAGCTGTTTTTT,CASSFGQNTGELFF
few,TRBD2,TRBV18,TRBJ2-5,TGTGCCAGCTCACCATGGCGGGAGTCGCAGGAGACCCAGTACTTC,CASSPWRESQETQYF